A single sample gave rise to the 17 T cell receptor beta chains below, sequenced in a study of T cells in tuberculosis. Profiled with immunoSEQ multiplex PCR; TCRdb holds only in-frame clones, not every one. This sample has approximately 30,000 clones, with 85% to 95% found just once. The specimen was PBMCs. These receptors all stem from a donor under 30 with latent tuberculosis or without tuberculosis infection. Some clones in this sample may be carry-over from other donors' samples.

This chain links TRBV2 with TRBJ1-4, with a weak D call TRBD1 (5 bases). The CDR3 consists of 14 residues. Trimming removed 3 bases from V and 7 bases from J, with 12 bases in between. CDR1 and CDR2 from the germline V gene are SNHLY and FYNNEI. The CDR3 is CASSEGLWGEKLFF. CDR3 DNA: TGTGCCAGCAGTGAGGGACTCTGGGGTGAAAAACTGTTTTTT.

V and J are TRBV5-6 and TRBJ2-7, with 11 positions matching TRBD1. The germline V gene encodes CDR1 SGHDT and CDR2 YYEEEE. Losses at the gene ends were 5 bases for V and 7 bases for J; bases not matched to a gene: 8. CDR3 length: 14 residues. The CDR3 here is CASRGGQGAREQYF. The CDR3 DNA is TGTGCCAGCAGGGGAGGACAGGGGGCTCGAGAGCAGTACTTC.

The CDR3: CASRHRQSANTIYF. The CDR3 bases are TGTGCCAGCAGACACAGACAGTCAGCGAACACCATATATTTT. This sequence joins TRBV5-6 and TRBJ1-3; perhaps TRBD1 as D (5 bases). Germline V gene data show CDR1 as SGHDT and CDR2 as YYEEEE. The CDR3 length is 14 residues. Trimming left V 5 bases short and J 7 bases short, with 16 bases between.

The chain employs TRBV15 and TRBJ2-2; 7 bases are a match to TRBD2. The CDR3 is made up of 12 amino acids. The V gene's germline CDR1 is LNHNV and CDR2 YYDKDF (reference sequence). The V gene end was trimmed by 4 bases and the J gene end by 7 bases; junction bases not matched to a gene: 0. CDR3 bases: TGTGCCACCAGCACGGGGGGCGGGGAGCTGTTTTTT. Translating gives CATSTGGGELFF.

This rearrangement joins TRBV28 to TRBJ2-3; TRBD1 aligns across 7 bases. CDR1 and CDR2 from the germline V gene are MDHEN and SYDVKM. The trim removed 4 bases at V and 0 bases at J, leaving 13 bases unmatched. The CDR3 loop spans 18 amino acids. The CDR3 sequence is CASSSRQGRSASTDTQYF. For the CDR3, the DNA is TGTGCCAGCAGTTCTCGACAGGGTCGGAGTGCTAGCACAGATACGCAGTATTTT.

This chain uses TRBV18 with TRBJ2-1; TRBD2 agrees at 11 bases. The CDR3 is 16 amino acids. V lost 4 bases and J lost 0; bases outside the gene matches: 2. Germline V gene sequence: CDR1 KGHSH, CDR2 LQKENI. The CDR3 reads CASSLGTSGSYNEQFF. In nucleotides, the CDR3 is TGTGCCAGCTCACTAGGGACTAGCGGCTCCTACAATGAGCAGTTCTTC.

V gene TRBV6-5 combines with J gene TRBJ2-2, with 9 nucleotides matching TRBD1. The CDR3 extends over 15 amino acids. The junction had 2 bases not matched to a gene; V was cut back by 0 bases and J by 6 bases. CDR1 is MNHEY and CDR2 is SVGAGI in the germline V gene. The CDR3 DNA follows: TGTGCCAGCAGTTACTCGACAGGGGGAGCCGGGGAGCTGTTTTTT. Translated: CASSYSTGGAGELFF.

The chain couples TRBV6-1 to TRBJ2-1, with D maybe TRBD2 (5 bases). CDR1 MNHNS and CDR2 SASEGT come from the germline V gene. The ends were cut back, 4 bases at V and 4 bases at J, with 11 bases in the middle. The CDR3 is 14 residues long. The CDR3 protein is CASSVPGVYNEQFF. The CDR3 DNA reads as TGTGCCAGCAGTGTTCCCGGGGTTTACAATGAGCAGTTCTTC.

The chain is built from TRBV5-4 and TRBJ1-2; D remains unclear. Trimming cost V 4 bases and J 0 bases, with 13 bases left between them. The CDR3 runs to 15 residues. Germline CDR1 is SGHNT and CDR2 is YYREEE (reference sequence). CDR3 DNA: TGTGCCAGCAGCGATCCGCGACGGGCTAACTATGGCTACACCTTC. As protein: CASSDPRRANYGYTF.

CDR3 sequence (DNA): TGTGCCAGCTCACAAGCGGGAGCGTACACCGGGGAGCTGTTTTTT. The encoded protein is CASSQAGAYTGELFF. V usage is TRBV18 and J usage is TRBJ2-2; 8 bases are shared with TRBD2. The CDR3 is 15 amino acids. Germline assignment: CDR1 KGHSH and CDR2 LQKENI. J was trimmed by 3 bases and V by 4 bases; bases with no gene match: 4.

The V call is TRBV28, the J call TRBJ2-7, with 7 bases lining up with TRBD2. CDR3 length: 16 residues. Germline assignment: CDR1 MDHEN and CDR2 SYDVKM. The junction had 7 bases not matched to a gene; V was cut back by 2 bases and J by 0 bases. The CDR3 sequence: CASSLTGLADSYEQYF. The CDR3 DNA reads TGTGCCAGCAGTTTAACGGGGCTAGCGGACTCCTACGAGCAGTACTTC.

The CDR3 loop is CASNSRFGYEQYF. Written as DNA, the CDR3 is TGTGCCAGCAACTCACGGTTCGGCTACGAGCAGTACTTC. This rearrangement joins TRBV2 to TRBJ2-7; D not resolved. The germline gives CDR1 SNHLY, CDR2 FYNNEI. Trimming cost V 7 bases and J 3 bases, with 13 bases left between them. The CDR3 has 13 amino acids.

This chain joins TRBV11-2 and TRBJ1-3, with D maybe TRBD1 (6 bases). CDR1 SGHAT and CDR2 FQNNGV come from the germline V gene. CDR3 length: 17 amino acids. Trimming pared 1 base from V and 2 bases from J, leaving 15 bases between. CDR3 protein: CASSLGDRMRAGNTIYF. CDR3 nucleotide sequence: TGTGCCAGCAGCTTAGGTGACAGGATGAGGGCTGGAAACACCATATATTTT.

This chain links TRBV7-9 with TRBJ1-1; no reliable D call. CDR1 SEHNR and CDR2 FQNEAQ come from the germline V gene (reference sequence). V shed 8 bases and J shed 0 bases, with 10 bases lying between them. This CDR3 is built from 13 residues. The CDR3 sequence: CASGVNLNTEAFF. Here the CDR3 DNA reads TGTGCCAGCGGAGTAAACCTGAACACTGAAGCTTTCTTT.

This rearrangement joins TRBV27 to TRBJ2-7; the match to TRBD1 covers 8 bases. This CDR3 is 12 amino acids long. The V gene's germline CDR1 is MNHEY and CDR2 SMNVEV (reference sequence). The V gene end was trimmed by 10 bases and the J gene end by 4 bases; junction bases not matched to a gene: 6. The CDR3 DNA is TGTGCCACCCGGACAGGGATTTACGAGCAGTACTTC. This codes for CATRTGIYEQYF.

The V call is TRBV2, the J call TRBJ2-1; a weak D match, TRBD1 (5 bases). Germline CDR1 reads SNHLY; CDR2 reads FYNNEI. V gave up 8 bases and J gave up 7 bases, with 15 bases separating them. The CDR3 is 13 amino acids. CDR3: CASVRAVSNEQFF. As DNA, the CDR3 is TGTGCCAGCGTCAGGGCCGTGAGTAATGAGCAGTTCTTC. The whole variable domain, remainder taken from reference TRBV2 and TRBJ2-1, is EPEVTQTPSHQVTQMGQEVILRCVPISNHLYFYWYRQILGQKVEFLVSFYNNEISEKSEIFDDQFSVERPDGSNFTLKIRSTKLEDSAMYFCASVRAVSNEQFFGPGTRLTVL.

This clone showed up just once. V is TRBV13 and J is TRBJ2-3; D may be TRBD2 (7 bases). Germline CDR1 PRHDT, CDR2 FYEKMQ (reference sequence). Trimming removed 1 base at V and 4 bases at J, with 12 bases between. The CDR3 consists of 15 residues. The CDR3 DNA reads TGTGCCAGCAGCTTAGCGGGGGGCCTCGCAGATACGCAGTATTTT. It codes for CASSLAGGLADTQYF. Supplemented by reference TRBV13 and TRBJ2-3, the full variable domain reads AAGVIQSPRHLIKEKRETATLKCYPIPRHDTVYWYQQGPGQDPQFLISFYEKMQSDKGSIPDRFSAQQFSDYHSELNMSSLELGDSALYFCASSLAGGLADTQYFGPGTRLTVL.